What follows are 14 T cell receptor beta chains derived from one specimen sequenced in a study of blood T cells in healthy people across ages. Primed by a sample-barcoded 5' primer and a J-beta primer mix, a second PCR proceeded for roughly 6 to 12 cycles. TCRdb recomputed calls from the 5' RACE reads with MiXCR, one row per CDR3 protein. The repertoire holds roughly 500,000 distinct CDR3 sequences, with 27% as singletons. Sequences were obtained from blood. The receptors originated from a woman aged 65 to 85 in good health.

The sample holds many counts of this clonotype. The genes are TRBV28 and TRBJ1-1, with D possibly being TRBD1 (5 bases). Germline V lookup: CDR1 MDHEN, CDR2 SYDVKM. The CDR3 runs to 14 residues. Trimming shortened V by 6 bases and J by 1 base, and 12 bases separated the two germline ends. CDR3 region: CASRRSGGNTEAFF. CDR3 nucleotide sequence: TGTGCCAGCAGGAGGTCTGGGGGGAACACTGAAGCTTTCTTT.

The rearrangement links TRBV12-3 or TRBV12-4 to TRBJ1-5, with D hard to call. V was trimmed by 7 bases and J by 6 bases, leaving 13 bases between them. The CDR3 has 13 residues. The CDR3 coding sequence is TGTGCCAGCACTGCCGGACCTTTTCAGCCCCAGCATTTT. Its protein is CASTAGPFQPQHF.

In DNA form, the CDR3 reads TGTGCCAGCAGCCACCTGGGTACAGATACGCAGTATTTT. Translating gives CASSHLGTDTQYF. The rearrangement joins TRBV14 to TRBJ2-3; D unresolved. Germline V CDR1 and CDR2: SGHDN, FVKESK. Between the trimmed V and J ends, which lost 3 bases and 3 bases, there was a span of 7 bases. The CDR3 contains 13 residues.

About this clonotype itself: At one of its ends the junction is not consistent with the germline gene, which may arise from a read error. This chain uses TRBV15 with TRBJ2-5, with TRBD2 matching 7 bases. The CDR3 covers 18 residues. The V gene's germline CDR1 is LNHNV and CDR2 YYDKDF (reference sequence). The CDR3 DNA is TGTGCCACCAGCAGAGGTGCCACGGGGGGAGGACGTTACAATGAGCAGCTCTTC. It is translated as CATSRGATGGGRYNEQLF. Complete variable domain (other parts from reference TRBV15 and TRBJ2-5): DAMVIQNPRYQVTQFGKPVTLSCSQTLNHNVMYWYQQKSSQAPKLLFHYYDKDFNNEADTPDNFQSRRPNTSFCFLDIRSPGLGDTAMYLCATSRGATGGGRYNEQLFGPGTRLLVL.

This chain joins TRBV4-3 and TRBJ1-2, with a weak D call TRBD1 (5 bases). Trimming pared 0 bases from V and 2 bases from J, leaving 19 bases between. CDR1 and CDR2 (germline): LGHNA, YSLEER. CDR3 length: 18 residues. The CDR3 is CASSQDLPRGGTNYGYTF. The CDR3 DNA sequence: TGCGCCAGCAGCCAAGATCTCCCCCGAGGAGGGACCAACTATGGCTACACCTTC.

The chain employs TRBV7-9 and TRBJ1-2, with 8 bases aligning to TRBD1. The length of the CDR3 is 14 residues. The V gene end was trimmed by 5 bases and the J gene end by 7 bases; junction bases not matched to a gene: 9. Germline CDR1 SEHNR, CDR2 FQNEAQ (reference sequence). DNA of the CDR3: TGTGCCAGCAGCAGGGGACAGGAATCCCGTGGCTACACCTTC. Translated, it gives CASSRGQESRGYTF.

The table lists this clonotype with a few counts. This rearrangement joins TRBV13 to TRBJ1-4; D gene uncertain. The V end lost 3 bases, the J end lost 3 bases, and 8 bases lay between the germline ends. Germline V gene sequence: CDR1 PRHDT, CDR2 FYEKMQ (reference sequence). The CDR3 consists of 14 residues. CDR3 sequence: CASSFYSANEKLFF. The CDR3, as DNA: TGTGCCAGCAGCTTTTACTCAGCTAATGAAAAACTGTTTTTT. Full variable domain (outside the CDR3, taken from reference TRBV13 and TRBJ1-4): AAGVIQSPRHLIKEKRETATLKCYPIPRHDTVYWYQQGPGQDPQFLISFYEKMQSDKGSIPDRFSAQQFSDYHSELNMSSLELGDSALYFCASSFYSANEKLFFGSGTQLSVL.

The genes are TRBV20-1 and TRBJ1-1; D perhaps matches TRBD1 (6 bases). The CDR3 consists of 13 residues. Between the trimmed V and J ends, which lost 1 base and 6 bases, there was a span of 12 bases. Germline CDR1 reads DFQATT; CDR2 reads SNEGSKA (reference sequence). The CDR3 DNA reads TGCAGTGCTAGAGGGACAGTTCGACCTGAAGCTTTCTTT. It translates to CSARGTVRPEAFF.

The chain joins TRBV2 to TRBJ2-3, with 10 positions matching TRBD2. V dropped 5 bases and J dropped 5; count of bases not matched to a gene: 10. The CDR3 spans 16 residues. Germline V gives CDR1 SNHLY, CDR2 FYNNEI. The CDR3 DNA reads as TGTGCCAGCAGTTGGCGGGGCACTAGCGGGGTAGATACGCAGTATTTT. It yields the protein CASSWRGTSGVDTQYF.

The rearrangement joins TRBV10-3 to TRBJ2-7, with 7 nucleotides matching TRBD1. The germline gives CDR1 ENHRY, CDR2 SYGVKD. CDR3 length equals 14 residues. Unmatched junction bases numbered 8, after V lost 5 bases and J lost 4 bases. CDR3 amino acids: CAISTTGMRYEQYF. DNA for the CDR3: TGTGCCATCAGTACGACAGGGATGAGATACGAGCAGTACTTC.

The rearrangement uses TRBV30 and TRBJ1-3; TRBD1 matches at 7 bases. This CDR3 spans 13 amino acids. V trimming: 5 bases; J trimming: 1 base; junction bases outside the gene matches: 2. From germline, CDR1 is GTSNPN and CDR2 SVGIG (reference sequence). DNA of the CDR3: TGTGCCTGGGACAGGGCATCTGGAAACACCATATATTTT. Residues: CAWDRASGNTIYF. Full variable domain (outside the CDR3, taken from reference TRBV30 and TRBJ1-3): SQTIHQWPATLVQPVGSPLSLECTVEGTSNPNLYWYRQAAGRGLQLLFYSVGIGQISSEVPQNLSASRPQDRQFILSSKKLLLSDSGFYLCAWDRASGNTIYFGEGSWLTVV.

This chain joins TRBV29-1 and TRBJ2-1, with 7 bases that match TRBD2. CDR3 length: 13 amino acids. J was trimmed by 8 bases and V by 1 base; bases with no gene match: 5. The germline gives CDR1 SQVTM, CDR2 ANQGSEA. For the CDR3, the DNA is TGCAGCGTTGAAGGTAGCGGGCGCCATGAGCAGTTCTTC. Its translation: CSVEGSGRHEQFF.

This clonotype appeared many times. CDR3 protein: CATSAGVRPGGKETQYF. As DNA, the CDR3 is TGTGCCACCAGTGCCGGAGTGCGACCGGGGGGCAAAGAGACCCAGTACTTC. This rearrangement joins TRBV24-1 to TRBJ2-5; D possibly corresponds to TRBD2 (7 bases). The V end was cut by 5 bases, the J end by 3 bases, with 21 bases between. Germline loops: CDR1 KGHDR, CDR2 SFDVKD. CDR3 length: 17 residues.

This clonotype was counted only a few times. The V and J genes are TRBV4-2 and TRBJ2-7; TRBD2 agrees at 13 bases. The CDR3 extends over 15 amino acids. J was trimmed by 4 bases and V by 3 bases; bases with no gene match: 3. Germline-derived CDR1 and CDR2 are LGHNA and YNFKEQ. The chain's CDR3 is CASSQGTSGEYEQYF. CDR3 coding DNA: TGTGCCAGCAGCCAGGGGACTAGCGGGGAGTACGAGCAGTACTTC.